Given below is one T cell receptor (beta chain) in context. Antigen: not known. Extraction of RNA preceded its reverse transcription into cDNA, which served as the sequencing template. TCRdb's copy holds only in-frame clones and misses some; the assay was immunoSEQ multiplex PCR. The table has 200,000 to 250,000 clones, about two fifths seen once; the top ten hold roughly 0.45%. Noted treatment: oral pan-JAK inhibitor, 5-10 mg twice daily. The CDR3 is 17 residues long. Germline-derived CDR1 and CDR2 are SGHTA and FQGTGA. The V and J ends lost 5 bases and 2 bases, in that order; junction bases with no gene match: 6. This specimen belongs to a study of CD8+ T cells in alopecia areata. Whole-study findings and limits: TCR sharing was clearer in mice than between patients, perhaps partly owing to patient HLA diversity. The study found tofacitinib significantly decreased scalp clonality and expanded CD8+ clones among the top 100. Because of a solitary nonresponder, the connection of baseline CD8+ expansion to response stays uncertain. Persistence in scalp and blood during tofacitinib was observed for many expanded lesional clones.

The gene calls are TRBV7-3 and TRBJ2-5; TRBD2 matches 15 bases. This specimen was CD4+ T cells sorted from blood, taken at week 34, from a patient treated with tofacitinib. This receptor was obtained from a human donor with alopecia areata. The CDR3 DNA reads as TGTGCCAGCAGCCCCGGGACTAGCGGGAGGCCTCAAGAGACCCAGTACTTC. Translation gives CASSPGTSGRPQETQYF.